The 25 T cell receptor beta chains in this list originate from one sample, sequenced in a study of blood T cells in healthy people across ages. The use of a sample-barcoded 5' primer and a J-beta primer mix characterized a second PCR of about 7 to 12 cycles. From the 5' RACE reads, TCRdb called clonotypes with MiXCR, one entry per CDR3 protein. The table lists approximately 320,000 distinct CDR3 sequences, roughly 29% of them singletons, with 29% in the top ten. The sample was blood. The receptors were gathered from a woman in her 70s in good health.

V gene TRBV18 combines with J gene TRBJ2-5, with D possibly TRBD2 on 6 matching bases. CDR1 and CDR2 (germline): KGHSH, LQKENI. V was clipped by 4 bases and J by 2 bases, with 29 bases between them. The CDR3 contains 20 residues. CDR3 DNA sequence: TGTGCCAGCTCACAGCTCCCGGCGGGACTCTCACTCGGGAGACAAGAGACCCAGTACTTC. Its protein is CASSQLPAGLSLGRQETQYF.

The chain recombines TRBV10-3 with TRBJ2-3, with 9 bases aligning to TRBD2. With V trimmed by 6 bases and J by 1 base, 2 bases remained unmatched. The CDR3 consists of 14 residues. Per germline, CDR1 ENHRY and CDR2 SYGVKD. The CDR3 nucleotides are TGTGCCATCAGCCCTAGCGGGGGCACAGATACGCAGTATTTT. The encoded protein is CAISPSGGTDTQYF.

This clonotype was observed a handful of times. This may come from a read error, since a much larger clone is one base off. This chain links TRBV4-1 with TRBJ2-5; perhaps TRBD2 as D (6 bases). Trimming left V 0 bases short and J 0 bases short, with 17 bases between. The CDR3 is 18 amino acids. CDR1 MGHRA and CDR2 YSYEKL come from the germline V gene. CDR3 nucleotide sequence: TGCGCCAGCAGCCAAGAAGGAGGACTAACACAGTACCAAGAGACCCAGTACTTC. Residues: CASSQEGGLTQYQETQYF.

The genes are TRBV28 and TRBJ1-6, with TRBD1 identical over 8 bases. The CDR3 has 14 residues. V gave up 6 bases and J gave up 9 bases; unmatched junction bases: 7. Germline V gives CDR1 MDHEN, CDR2 SYDVKM. CDR3 DNA: TGTGCCAGCAGACAAACAGGGGGTGGTTCACCCCTCCACTTT. It yields the protein CASRQTGGGSPLHF.

This clonotype was observed many times. V and J are TRBV10-3 and TRBJ2-1; 8 bases are shared with TRBD2. Germline lookup yields CDR1 ENHRY and CDR2 SYGVKD. V lost 2 bases to trimming and J lost 6 bases; unmatched junction nucleotides: 6. The CDR3 totals 15 residues. Written as DNA, the CDR3 is TGTGCCATCAGTGAGGGGCGGGAGGTTGGCAATGAGCAGTTCTTC. The encoded protein is CAISEGREVGNEQFF.

This chain links TRBV5-1 with TRBJ2-1; 9 bases fit TRBD2. The V gene end was trimmed by 0 bases and the J gene end by 4 bases; junction bases not matched to a gene: 5. The CDR3 spans 16 residues. Germline V gene sequence: CDR1 SGHRS, CDR2 YFSETQ. This CDR3 is CASSLALAGRYNEQFF. In DNA form, the CDR3 reads TGCGCCAGCAGCTTGGCCCTAGCGGGGAGATACAATGAGCAGTTCTTC.

This clonotype was seen only a few times. This chain uses TRBV29-1 with TRBJ2-7; D is undetermined. CDR1 is SQVTM and CDR2 is ANQGSEA in the germline V gene. The CDR3 runs to 12 residues. V lost 4 bases to trimming and J lost 0 bases, with 7 bases between them. The CDR3 DNA follows: TGCAGCGTTGTAAGGGACTCCTACGAGCAGTACTTC. As protein: CSVVRDSYEQYF.

This clonotype was picked up many times. The J gene is TRBJ2-5, the V gene TRBV5-1; D may be TRBD1 (5 bases). With 4 bases removed from V and 1 base from J, the gap between germline ends came to 11 bases. CDR1 is SGHRS and CDR2 is YFSETQ in the germline V gene. This CDR3 spans 14 amino acids. The CDR3 spells CASSLGHRQETQYF. The CDR3 DNA follows: TGCGCCAGCAGCCTAGGACACCGCCAAGAGACCCAGTACTTC. Filled out from reference TRBV5-1 and TRBJ2-5, the complete variable domain reads KAGVTQTPRYLIKTRGQQVTLSCSPISGHRSVSWYQQTPGQGLQFLFEYFSETQRNKGNFPGRFSGRQFSNSRSEMNVSTLELGDSALYLCASSLGHRQETQYFGPGTRLLVL.

The J gene is TRBJ2-2, the V gene TRBV7-2; 8 bases map to TRBD1. This CDR3 is 16 amino acids long. Germline V CDR1 and CDR2: SGHTA, FQGNSA. Trimming cost V 6 bases and J 0 bases; bases outside gene matches: 6. CDR3 loop: CASSPYRGSNTGELFF. CDR3 DNA sequence: TGTGCCAGCAGTCCATACAGGGGGTCGAACACCGGGGAGCTGTTTTTT.

The sample holds a few counts of this clonotype. This sequence joins TRBV6-6 and TRBJ1-1; D unclear. Trimming stripped 7 bases from V and 6 bases from J, with 9 bases between. The V gene's germline CDR1 is MNHNY and CDR2 SVGAGI (reference sequence). The CDR3 spans 11 residues. CDR3 sequence: CASTRLAEAFF. The DNA for the CDR3 is TGTGCCAGCACCCGTCTTGCTGAAGCTTTCTTT.

This chain connects TRBV27 to TRBJ1-4, with 8 bases that match TRBD1. The germline V gene encodes CDR1 MNHEY and CDR2 SMNVEV (reference sequence). The J segment lost 6 bases and the V segment lost 3 bases, leaving 3 bases of the junction unmatched. The CDR3 consists of 14 residues. CDR3 protein: CASSLTTGDEKLFF. The CDR3 nucleotides are TGTGCCAGCAGTTTGACGACAGGGGATGAAAAACTGTTTTTT.

The V call is TRBV7-9, the J call TRBJ2-5, with a tentative D call TRBD2 (6 bases). The CDR3 loop spans 16 amino acids. Germline V lookup: CDR1 SEHNR, CDR2 FQNEAQ (reference sequence). Trimming took off 0 bases at V and 3 bases at J, with 14 bases between the two ends. The CDR3 spells CASSLASGRLEETQYF. For the CDR3, the DNA is TGTGCCAGCAGCTTAGCGTCTGGCAGACTAGAAGAGACCCAGTACTTC.

This clonotype was counted a few times. The chain employs TRBV5-1 and TRBJ2-1; D is ambiguous. This CDR3 spans 15 amino acids. The V end lost 4 bases, the J end lost 4 bases, and 15 bases lay between the germline ends. Looked up from germline, CDR1 is SGHRS and CDR2 is YFSETQ. In DNA form, the CDR3 reads TGCGCCAGCAGCACCTCGTCGGCAGGATACAATGAGCAGTTCTTC. Protein sequence: CASSTSSAGYNEQFF.

The CDR3 nucleotides read TGCAGTGCCAAGCGGGAGGGCCCAGGCGATACGCAGTATTTT. Encoded protein: CSAKREGPGDTQYF. This chain links TRBV20-1 with TRBJ2-3, with 10 bases matching TRBD2. The CDR3 runs 14 residues. Germline-derived CDR1 and CDR2 are DFQATT and SNEGSKA (reference sequence). Trimming cost V 6 bases and J 6 bases; bases outside gene matches: 9.

This clonotype has just a few counts. This may be a read error, as it is one base from a much larger clone. The chain joins TRBV6-6 to TRBJ1-4; maybe TRBD1 (5 bases). From germline, CDR1 is MNHNY and CDR2 SVGAGI (reference sequence). Trimming took off 0 bases at V and 4 bases at J, with 12 bases between the two ends. This CDR3 spans 16 amino acids. CDR3 sequence: CASSYSGAGNNEKLFF. CDR3 DNA sequence: TGTGCCAGCAGTTACTCCGGGGCAGGGAATAATGAAAAACTGTTTTTT.

This clonotype was picked up a small number of times. V gene TRBV9 combines with J gene TRBJ1-2; 7 bases are a match to TRBD1. Trimming took 5 bases from V and 0 from J; bases not matched to a gene: 7. CDR1 SGDLS and CDR2 YYNGEE come from the germline V gene. The CDR3 consists of 15 residues. The CDR3 coding sequence is TGTGCCAGCAGTGCCACCGGGACAGCTAACTATGGCTACACCTTC. As protein: CASSATGTANYGYTF.

Of note for this clonotype: Germline is not matched at one junction end, which may reflect a read error. This chain connects TRBV7-7 to TRBJ2-5; D unclear. This CDR3 spans 13 amino acids. CDR1 is SSHAT and CDR2 is FNYEAQ in the germline V gene (reference sequence). CDR3: CASSPTTPGTQYF. The CDR3 nucleotides read TGTGCTAGCAGCCCAACTACGCCCGGGACCCAGTACTTC.

The chain joins TRBV28 to TRBJ1-2; TRBD1 is a possible D gene (6 bases). Germline CDR1 and CDR2: MDHEN and SYDVKM. V lost 6 bases and J 4 bases, leaving 15 bases between the germline ends. CDR3 size: 14 residues. CDR3 in amino acids: CASRGALLSYGYTF. CDR3 coding DNA: TGTGCCAGCAGGGGGGCCCTCCTGTCCTATGGCTACACCTTC.

The chain joins TRBV27 to TRBJ2-7, with 13 bases lining up with TRBD2. Germline V gene data show CDR1 as MNHEY and CDR2 as SMNVEV (reference sequence). With V trimmed by 4 bases and J by 6 bases, 9 bases remained unmatched. The CDR3 runs to 16 residues. The CDR3 here is CASSSPGLAGVVEQYF. In nucleotides, the CDR3 is TGTGCCAGCAGTTCTCCTGGACTAGCGGGAGTTGTCGAGCAGTACTTC.

The J gene is TRBJ2-3, the V gene TRBV21-1. TRBV21-1 is termed a pseudogene. The CDR3 sequence is 13 residues long. The CDR3 DNA reads as TGTGCCAGCAGCAAAGTAGGTCGAGATACGCAGTATTTT. Protein product: CASSKVGRDTQYF.

The chain combines TRBV27 with TRBJ1-5, with 7 bases fitting TRBD1. V was clipped by 0 bases and J by 9 bases; unmatched bases: 5. This CDR3 has 14 residues. In germline, CDR1 is MNHEY, CDR2 SMNVEV (reference sequence). CDR3 loop: CASSLSGQRGPQHF. The DNA for the CDR3 is TGTGCCAGCAGTTTATCGGGACAGCGGGGGCCCCAGCATTTT.

In this sample, this clonotype turned up a few times. This chain connects TRBV5-1 to TRBJ1-5; possibly TRBD1 for D (6 bases). The CDR3 is 14 amino acids. V lost 3 bases, J lost 4 bases, and 11 bases lay in between. Germline V lookup: CDR1 SGHRS, CDR2 YFSETQ. The CDR3 nucleotides read TGCGCCAGCAGCTCGGGACACCCAAATCAGCCCCAGCATTTT. Its translation: CASSSGHPNQPQHF.

V usage is TRBV12-3 or TRBV12-4 and J usage is TRBJ2-1; D not certain. This CDR3 contains 12 residues. Trimming pared 3 bases from V and 7 bases from J, leaving 7 bases between. CDR3 nucleotides: TGTGCCAGCAGTTTGGTCAGTAATGAGCAGTTCTTC. Translated, it gives CASSLVSNEQFF.

This clonotype came up a few times. This chain links TRBV7-7 with TRBJ2-5; 11 bases are shared with TRBD2. The CDR3 has 16 amino acids. CDR1 is SSHAT, CDR2 FNYEAQ, per germline (reference sequence). DNA for the CDR3: TGTGCTACCCGAGACACTAGCGGGAGTGCCCAAGAGACCCAGTACTTC. As protein: CATRDTSGSAQETQYF.

Concerning this clonotype itself: One base away lies a much larger clone, so this may be a sequencing read error. The genes are TRBV7-6 and TRBJ1-4; D remains ambiguous. The germline V gene has CDR1 SGHVS and CDR2 FNYEAQ. This CDR3 is 16 amino acids long. The CDR3 protein is CAGRKIDGFANEKLFF. CDR3 coding DNA: TGTGCCGGCAGAAAAATCGATGGGTTTGCTAATGAAAAACTGTTTTTT. The whole variable domain, filled in from reference TRBV7-6 and TRBJ1-4, reads GAGVSQSPRYKVTKRGQDVALRCDPISGHVSLYWYRQALGQGPEFLTYFNYEAQQDKSGLPNDRFSAERPEGSISTLTIQRTEQRDSAMYRCAGRKIDGFANEKLFFGSGTQLSVL.